Here is one T cell receptor beta chain with its context. No cognate antigen has been identified for it. No base-level quality is on record; no much larger clone is a single base apart. During the collection period, no infections or other immune events were recorded for the healthy donors. Blood repertoires from healthy donors were used as a training cohort for calibrating time-dependent variance in a beta-binomial model of differential abundance of T-cell clones. The training cohort comprised roughly ten healthy donors, 3 female and 7 male. On average the donors were approximately 40 years old, and their ages spanned roughly 25 to 70 years. Whole blood, obtained from a commercial supplier, was collected from each healthy donor at three time points spaced approximately 13 days apart. For immunosequencing, genomic DNA was extracted from unsorted whole blood. This entry comes from a study of identifying expanded T cells in peripheral blood (dated by TCRdb to about 2019). Background for the entire study: Four technical replicates, made by sequencing separate aliquots from the same pool of genomic DNA, were compared pairwise.

V gives up 5 bases and J gives up 0 bases, and the segment between their germline ends measures 13 bases. The CDR3 goes from the cysteine to the phenylalanine over 14 residues. Only the CDR3 part of the read is kept: 42 bases, read in frame from the first base. CDR1 and CDR2, looked up from the germline V gene, are SQVTM and ANQGSEA. Findings and caveats that apply to the study as a whole: Between technical replicates the binomial model flagged about 1.2 differentially abundant clones, whereas over about 2 weeks the binomial model flagged about 16.4 and over roughly four weeks 19 to 20. Variance in clone template counts between roughly two-week samples significantly increased with total template count across all healthy donors. Both the number of clones called differentially abundant and the false-positive rate were significantly reduced by the beta-binomial model across all healthy-donor time intervals. It was expected by the authors that biological variance in healthy repertoires might increase further over much longer intervals, such as months to years.

The immunoSEQ Assay, which uses bias-controlled multiplex PCR amplification of genomic DNA, was used to profile TCRbeta CDR3 regions. As for the original processing: To quantify the absolute abundance of each unique TCRbeta CDR3 region, the sequences were collapsed and filtered. Differential abundance was assessed using a binomial (Fisher-equivalent) model and a beta-binomial model in which time-dependent variance fitted from healthy donors was added. Clones with fewer than 5 combined templates were excluded, and clones with Benjamini-Hochberg FDR below 0.01 were called differentially abundant. The form v = (b*log(k)+a)^2 was used to model beta-binomial variance as a function of total template count across the two samples. TCRdb took this table from immuneACCESS and kept in-frame rearrangements with V and J called. Such tables lack part of the clones; where checked against another copy, unresolved V genes explain under half of the gap, and the rest is unexplained. That table gives V, J and clone size, and the DNA gave D and trimming. For this sample there are under 110,000 clones; 87% appear just once. The top ten constitute about 18% of the sample.

The chain joins TRBV29-1 to TRBJ2-5; the D match is possibly TRBD1 or TRBD2, with 6 bases aligned in each. The sequence was collected from a person aged 18-70 years in good health. Sequencing was performed on blood. The CDR3 region reads CSVTGAGNQETQYF. The nucleotide sequence is given as TGCAGCGTTACGGGGGCGGGGAACCAAGAGACCCAGTACTTC. Full variable domain (CDR3 extended with the reference TRBV29-1 and TRBJ2-5 proteins): SAVISQKPSRDICQRGTSLTIQCQVDSQVTMMFWYRQQPGQSLTLIATANQGSEATYESGFVIDKFPISRPNLTFSTLTVSNMSPEDSSIYLCSVTGAGNQETQYFGPGTRLLVL.